A selection of T cell receptor beta chains follows, all from one sample in a study of T cell responses to AZD1222 COVID-19 vaccine. TCRdb's copy holds only in-frame clones and misses some; the assay was immunoSEQ multiplex PCR. Of 150,000 to 200,000 clones in the sample, 90% were seen once. This specimen was peripheral blood, taken on day 0 of AZD1222 vaccination. The source of these receptors is an adult in good health. Each CDR3 is given with its conserved first and last residue. Fields, in order: J gene, clone size, V gene, D gene, CDR3 DNA, CDR3 protein. A D gene is named only where the DNA matches it firmly. Clone size appears in some rows only: once, few, many, or a class for an expanded clone.

TRBJ2-1,.,TRBV27,.,TGTGCCAGCAGTTTATTGTCTGACAATGAGCAGTTCTTC,CASSLLSDNEQFF
TRBJ2-5,.,TRBV6-5,.,TGTGCCAGCCAAGTGTTCCCAGGGCGACAGGAGACCCAGTACTTC,CASQVFPGRQETQYF
TRBJ2-1,.,TRBV7-9,TRBD2,TGTGCCAGCAGCCCCACTAGCGGGGGGGCTTGGGGCAATGAGCAGTTCTTC,CASSPTSGGAWGNEQFF
TRBJ1-4,.,TRBV9,.,TGTGCCAGCAGCCCCGAGGCGCGGGGGGGTGAAAAACTGTTTTTT,CASSPEARGGEKLFF
TRBJ2-3,.,TRBV6-4,TRBD2,TGTGCCAGCAGTGCACTTAGCGGGGGGGCCATAGATACGCAGTATTTT,CASSALSGGAIDTQYF
TRBJ1-1,.,TRBV11-3,.,TGTGCCAGCAGCTTAGGAGGGGGTACCATAACTGAAGCTTTCTTT,CASSLGGGTITEAFF
TRBJ1-2,.,TRBV7-2,.,TGTGCCAGCAGCTGGCGCAGGGGTGGCTACACCTTC,CASSWRRGGYTF
TRBJ2-3,.,TRBV6-6,.,TGTGCCAGCACTACAGGGGATACGCAGTATTTT,CASTTGDTQYF
TRBJ1-3,.,TRBV15,.,TGTGCCACCAGCAGAGGAGATACGGCAGGGACTGGAAACACCATATATTTT,CATSRGDTAGTGNTIYF
TRBJ1-2,.,TRBV3-1/TRBV3-2,.,TGTGCCAGCAGCCAAGAGGGATGGGGAGGCTACACCTTC,CASSQEGWGGYTF
TRBJ2-2,.,TRBV2,TRBD1,TGTGCTCACAGGGGGACAGAGAACACCGGGGAGCTGTTTTTT,CAHRGTENTGELFF
TRBJ2-5,.,TRBV9,.,TGTGCCAGCACCCCAGGCGGAGACCCAAGTCCCCAGTACTTC,CASTPGGDPSPQYF
TRBJ2-3,.,TRBV3-1/TRBV3-2,TRBD2,TGTGCCAGCAGCCAAGGGAATCCTAGCGGGGGGGCAGATACGCAGTATTTT,CASSQGNPSGGADTQYF
TRBJ1-2,.,TRBV9,.,TGTGCCAGCAGCGGACCGGACGGACTTGCCTATGGCTACACCTTC,CASSGPDGLAYGYTF
TRBJ2-7,.,TRBV18,TRBD1,TGTGCCAGCTCACCCGGGACAGGGGGCCCCCGCGAGCAGTACTTC,CASSPGTGGPREQYF
TRBJ2-1,.,TRBV27,.,TGTGCCAGCAGTCTCCAAGGTGGGAACTACAATGAGCAGTTCTTC,CASSLQGGNYNEQFF
TRBJ1-6,once,TRBV14,.,TGTGCCAGCAGCCAAGATGCCGTGAGCTCCTATAATTCACCCCTCCACTTT,CASSQDAVSSYNSPLHF
TRBJ2-2,.,TRBV25-1,TRBD2,TGTGCCAGCAGTGAATGGGAGACTAGCGGCACCGGGGAGCTGTTTTTT,CASSEWETSGTGELFF
TRBJ2-7,.,TRBV11-2,.,TGTGCCAGCAGCCCATTGCCCTACGAGCAGTACTTC,CASSPLPYEQYF
TRBJ1-5,.,TRBV5-3,.,TGTGCCAGAAGCTTGCGAACCACCGGCAATCAGCCCCAGCATTTT,CARSLRTTGNQPQHF
TRBJ1-4,.,TRBV4-3,TRBD1,TGCGCCAGCAGCCAGGGACAGGGGGCCCGAAGTGATGAAAAACTGTTTTTT,CASSQGQGARSDEKLFF
TRBJ1-3,.,TRBV7-9,.,TGTGCCAGCAGCTTAGCGGGCGCCGGGTGGGCTGGAAACACCATATATTTT,CASSLAGAGWAGNTIYF
TRBJ2-5,many,TRBV29-1,.,TGCAGCGTTGATTCCCTCGGATTGGAGACCCAGTACTTC,CSVDSLGLETQYF
TRBJ1-1,.,TRBV5-4,TRBD1,TGTGCCAGCAGCCCCCAGACAGGGGGGACTGAAGCTTTCTTT,CASSPQTGGTEAFF
TRBJ2-2,.,TRBV27,.,TGTGCCAGCAGGAGGAGGGAACGAACCGGGGAGCTGTTTTTT,CASRRRERTGELFF
TRBJ1-5,.,TRBV7-2,.,TGTGCCAGCAGCTTTAGGTACGATCAGCCCCAGCATTTT,CASSFRYDQPQHF
TRBJ2-7,.,TRBV30,TRBD1,TGTGCCTGGAGGGAATACGGGACAGGGGGCCCTAGCTCCTACGAGCAGTACTTC,CAWREYGTGGPSSYEQYF
TRBJ1-2,.,TRBV4-1,.,TGCGCCAGCAGCCAAGATTTGGGGCAGTATGGCTACACCTTC,CASSQDLGQYGYTF
TRBJ1-1,.,TRBV25-1,.,TGTGCCAGCAGTCCGCCGGGGGCACGGGTATCGGGAGAAGCTTTCTTT,CASSPPGARVSGEAFF
TRBJ1-3,.,TRBV7-2,.,TGTGCCAGCAGACCGGACACCGTCTCTGGAAACACCATATATTTT,CASRPDTVSGNTIYF
TRBJ2-5,.,TRBV21-1,.,TGTGCCAGCAGCAGAGTCCGAAACGAGTACTTC,CASSRVRNEYF
TRBJ1-2,.,TRBV5-1,.,TGCGCCAGCAGCTTGGCCTCGAATTCTAACTATGGCTACACCTTC,CASSLASNSNYGYTF
TRBJ1-2,.,TRBV7-8,.,TGTGCCAGCAGCCCAGACTATGGCTACACCTTC,CASSPDYGYTF
TRBJ2-2,once,TRBV12-5,TRBD2,TGTGCTAGTGGTTCGGCCCGAGGGACTAGCGGGGGGGCCCGCGACACCGGGGAGCTGTTTTTT,CASGSARGTSGGARDTGELFF
TRBJ2-5,.,TRBV7-2,.,TGTGCCAGCAGCTTAGTCCCCAAAGGAGAGACCCAGTACTTC,CASSLVPKGETQYF
TRBJ1-1,.,TRBV6-5,.,TGTGCCAGCAGTAAGCACCAGGGAGTGAACACTGAAGCTTTCTTT,CASSKHQGVNTEAFF
TRBJ2-7,.,TRBV5-6,.,TGTGCCAGCAGCTTGGTTCAAGCAGGTTACGAGCAGTACTTC,CASSLVQAGYEQYF
TRBJ2-3,once,TRBV7-6,TRBD2,TGTGCCAGCAGCCCTCGGACTAGCCGCGCGGGAGATACGCAGTATTTT,CASSPRTSRAGDTQYF
TRBJ1-1,.,TRBV7-9,.,TGTGCCAGCAGCACCGGGACAAACACTGAAGCTTTCTTT,CASSTGTNTEAFF
TRBJ2-5,.,TRBV5-5,TRBD1,TGTGCCAGCAGCGCCCCGACAGGGGGCTCGGAGACCCAGTACTTC,CASSAPTGGSETQYF
TRBJ2-3,once,TRBV30,TRBD2,TGTGCCTGGAGTGTACGGGGACTAGCGGGGAAAAGGGTAGATACGCAGTATTTT,CAWSVRGLAGKRVDTQYF
TRBJ1-2,.,TRBV21-1,.,TGTGCCAGCAGCAATAGGACAGGGGATGTCTATGGCTACACCTTC,CASSNRTGDVYGYTF
TRBJ1-1,.,TRBV18,.,TGTGCCAGCTCACCACCCGACGGGAACACTGAAGCTTTCTTT,CASSPPDGNTEAFF
TRBJ1-6,.,TRBV6-4,.,TGTGCCAGCAGCCCCGGACAAGATAATTCACCCCTCCACTTT,CASSPGQDNSPLHF
TRBJ1-1,.,TRBV3-1/TRBV3-2,.,TGTGCCAGCAGCCAAGAACAGTACACTGAAGCTTTCTTT,CASSQEQYTEAFF
TRBJ1-6,.,TRBV30,.,TGTGCCTGGAGTGAAACCTCCTATAATTCACCCCTCCACTTT,CAWSETSYNSPLHF
TRBJ1-1,.,TRBV11-1,.,TGTGCCAGCAGCTTCTTGGGCCAGGACGGGGCTGAAGCTTTCTTT,CASSFLGQDGAEAFF
TRBJ2-3,.,TRBV5-4,TRBD2,TGTGCCAGCAGCTTGGGACTAGCGGGGAATATAGATACGCAGTATTTT,CASSLGLAGNIDTQYF
TRBJ1-2,.,TRBV30,.,TGTGCCTACAAACGGGGCAGCACTAACTATGGCTACACCTTC,CAYKRGSTNYGYTF
TRBJ2-3,.,TRBV3-1/TRBV3-2,.,TGTGCCAGCAGCCCCCCCGGGACTAGCACAGATACGCAGTATTTT,CASSPPGTSTDTQYF